These T cell receptor beta chains were read from a single sample in a study of T-cell reconstitution after alpha-beta-depleted transplantation in children. TCRdb passed the PCR reads through MiXCR, listing each CDR3 protein once. The data show around 700,000 distinct CDR3 sequences, about an eighth seen once. The sample consisted of PBMCs, taken before TCRalphabeta/CD19-depleted stem cell transplant. The receptors derive from a girl aged 2 to 9 with congenital amegakaryocytic thrombocytopenia, due to receive a stem cell transplant. Each CDR3 is given with its conserved first and last residue. A D gene is named only where the DNA matches it firmly. Clone sizes are given selectively: once, few, many, or a class where the clone is expanded.

V,D,size,J,CDR3,DNA
TRBV25-1,TRBD2,.,TRBJ2-3,CASSDGTSGRWTDTQYF,TGTGCCAGCAGTGATGGGACTAGCGGGAGGTGGACAGATACGCAGTATTTT
TRBV9,.,many,TRBJ2-1,CASSVGDFLRSYNEQFF,TGTGCCAGCAGCGTGGGGGACTTCCTACGTTCCTACAATGAGCAGTTCTTC
TRBV19,.,.,TRBJ2-3,CASSISSGSDTQYF,TGTGCCAGTAGTATCTCCAGCGGTTCAGATACGCAGTATTTT
TRBV11-2,.,.,TRBJ2-3,CASSLRVSDTQYF,TGTGCCAGCAGCTTACGAGTTTCAGATACGCAGTATTTT
TRBV3-1,TRBD2,few,TRBJ2-5,CASSQRGTSGRIF,TGTGCCAGCAGCCAACGAGGGACTAGCGGGAGGATCTTC
TRBV10-2,TRBD1,.,TRBJ1-1,CASIDRDFSLGAFF,TGCGCCAGCATTGACAGGGACTTCTCTCTCGGAGCTTTCTTT
TRBV20-1,TRBD2,.,TRBJ2-3,CSAPLAGDGWMVGDTQYF,TGCAGTGCCCCACTAGCGGGAGATGGGTGGATGGTCGGGGATACGCAGTATTTT
TRBV29-1,TRBD2,.,TRBJ2-7,CSGRLAGEYEQYF,TGCAGCGGCCGACTAGCGGGAGAGTACGAGCAGTACTTC
TRBV15,.,few,TRBJ2-5,CATSRGVLETQYF,TGTGCCACCAGCAGAGGAGTATTGGAGACCCAGTACTTC
TRBV20-1,TRBD2,.,TRBJ2-1,CSATVWPRLAFYEQFF,TGCAGTGCTACGGTTTGGCCGAGACTAGCTTTTTATGAGCAGTTCTTC
TRBV20-1,.,many,TRBJ2-5,CSARVAGSEETQYF,TGCAGTGCTAGAGTAGCTGGGAGCGAAGAGACCCAGTACTTC
TRBV4-1,TRBD2,.,TRBJ2-1,CASSQDTGLAFDNEQFF,TGCGCCAGCAGCCAAGATACCGGACTAGCGTTCGACAATGAGCAGTTCTTC
TRBV5-6,.,.,TRBJ2-5,CASSLVLALGTQYF,TGTGCCAGCAGCTTGGTTCTAGCCCTAGGGACCCAGTACTTC
TRBV5-6,TRBD2,many,TRBJ2-1,CASSLLAGGILDEQFF,TGTGCCAGCAGCCTCTTAGCGGGAGGGATTCTAGATGAGCAGTTCTTC
TRBV12-3/TRBV12-4,TRBD2,many,TRBJ2-3,CASSSLGGGPSTDTQYF,TGTGCCAGCAGTTCCCTCGGGGGAGGGCCGAGTACAGATACGCAGTATTTT
TRBV20-1,.,many,TRBJ2-1,CSAGGDSYNEQFF,TGCAGTGCGGGCGGGGACTCCTACAATGAGCAGTTCTTC
TRBV20-1,TRBD2,.,TRBJ2-1,CSAPGLAGGGAYNEQFF,TGCAGTGCTCCGGGACTAGCGGGAGGGGGCGCCTACAATGAGCAGTTCTTC
TRBV5-1,.,many,TRBJ2-1,CASSLQLSSGEQFF,TGCGCCAGCAGCTTGCAGCTTAGCTCCGGTGAGCAGTTCTTC
TRBV3-1,.,.,TRBJ2-3,CASSQAAGVRGDTQYF,TGTGCCAGCAGCCAAGCTGCGGGTGTGCGGGGAGATACGCAGTATTTT
TRBV6-5,.,few,TRBJ2-3,CASSYLGDVTDTQYF,TGTGCCAGCAGTTACCTAGGGGATGTCACAGATACGCAGTATTTT
TRBV29-1,.,.,TRBJ2-3,CSVVAGDRDTQYF,TGCAGCGTGGTGGCAGGGGATCGGGATACGCAGTATTTT
TRBV20-1,TRBD1,few,TRBJ2-4,CSANDRGMLNIQYF,TGCAGTGCTAATGACAGGGGCATGTTAAACATTCAGTACTTC
TRBV29-1,.,many,TRBJ1-2,CSVRPAYGYTF,TGCAGCGTTCGGCCAGCGTATGGCTACACCTTC
TRBV5-1,.,many,TRBJ1-1,CASSLGAGVVSSTEAFF,TGCGCCAGCAGCTTGGGGGCAGGGGTAGTATCATCGACTGAAGCTTTCTTT
TRBV12-3/TRBV12-4,TRBD1,many,TRBJ1-4,CASSKKKTQGFSEKLFF,TGTGCCAGCAGCAAGAAGAAGACACAGGGGTTTAGCGAAAAACTGTTTTTT
TRBV28,.,many,TRBJ2-2,CASKPYWTANTGELFF,TGTGCCAGCAAACCTTATTGGACGGCGAACACCGGGGAGCTGTTTTTT
TRBV20-1,.,many,TRBJ2-7,CSAGRDPLEQYF,TGCAGTGCTGGACGGGACCCATTGGAGCAGTACTTC
TRBV5-1,.,many,TRBJ2-3,CASSLALSGAPDTQYF,TGCGCCAGCAGCTTGGCCCTCTCGGGAGCTCCAGATACGCAGTATTTT